These 23 T cell receptor beta chains were sequenced from one sample in a study of cytomegalovirus exposure and HLA in healthy donors. Vbeta (60) and Jbeta (13) primers were used in the PCR. The protocol was immunoSEQ multiplex PCR, while the TCRdb copy is restricted to in-frame clones and leaves out a portion. The sample gives 100,000 to 150,000 clones, around 72% of which show up once; roughly 1.5% is in the top ten. The sequenced sample consisted of PBMCs. These receptor sequences come from a woman under 30 in good health and CMV-seronegative.

The chain has TRBV30 and TRBJ1-6, with D perhaps matching TRBD1 (5 bases). Germline loops: CDR1 GTSNPN, CDR2 SVGIG (reference sequence). The V end lost 1 base, the J end lost 5 bases, and 12 bases lay between the germline ends. This CDR3 comprises 15 residues. CDR3 in amino acids: CAWSAGGADNSPLHF. In DNA form, the CDR3 reads TGTGCCTGGAGTGCCGGGGGAGCCGATAATTCACCCCTCCACTTT.

This clone has only one observation. The chain carries TRBV7-8 and TRBJ2-7, with 9 positions matching TRBD1. The CDR3 spans 14 residues. Unmatched junction bases numbered 9, after V lost 6 bases and J lost 6 bases. Germline V gives CDR1 SGHVS, CDR2 FQNEAQ. This CDR3 is CASRSGTGSAEQYF. The DNA of the CDR3 is TGTGCCAGCAGATCCGGGACAGGGTCCGCCGAGCAGTACTTC.

The chain carries TRBV4-2 and TRBJ1-5, with D perhaps matching TRBD1 (5 bases). The CDR3 is made up of 16 amino acids. The V end was cut by 0 bases, the J end by 0 bases, with 9 bases between. The germline V gene has CDR1 LGHNA and CDR2 YNFKEQ. The chain's CDR3 is CASSQEGTPSNQPQHF. CDR3 nucleotides: TGTGCCAGCAGCCAAGAGGGGACTCCTAGCAATCAGCCCCAGCATTTT.

The chain links TRBV7-2 to TRBJ2-5; TRBD2 agrees at 10 bases. The J call could be wrong; TRBJ2-7 is a better fit for the DNA end. This CDR3 has 16 amino acids. Germline V CDR1 and CDR2: SGHTA, FQGNSA. CDR3 nucleotides: TGTGCCAGCAGCTTAGGAGGACTAGCGGCCTCCTACGAGCAGTACTTC. This codes for CASSLGGLAASYEQYF.

V is TRBV29-1 and J is TRBJ1-1, with D perhaps TRBD1 (5 bases). The ends were cut back, 7 bases at V and 3 bases at J, with 12 bases in the middle. Per the germline V gene, CDR1 is SQVTM and CDR2 is ANQGSEA. The CDR3 has 12 residues. The CDR3 spells CSGGGKDTEAFF. The CDR3 DNA reads as TGCAGCGGGGGGGGAAAGGACACTGAAGCTTTCTTT.

This clone was seen only a few times. The rearrangement links TRBV2 to TRBJ2-1; D might be TRBD1 (5 bases). There are 15 residues in the CDR3. The germline gives CDR1 SNHLY, CDR2 FYNNEI. V lost 4 bases and J 5 bases, leaving 15 bases between the germline ends. The CDR3 DNA sequence: TGTGCCAGCAGTGTAGGCGGAACCAGGGACAATGAGCAGTTCTTC. Encoded protein: CASSVGGTRDNEQFF. Full variable domain (rest looked up from reference TRBV2 and TRBJ2-1): EPEVTQTPSHQVTQMGQEVILRCVPISNHLYFYWYRQILGQKVEFLVSFYNNEISEKSEIFDDQFSVERPDGSNFTLKIRSTKLEDSAMYFCASSVGGTRDNEQFFGPGTRLTVL.

The genes are TRBV19 and TRBJ2-1, with a weak D call TRBD2 (6 bases). Germline V CDR1 and CDR2: LNHDA, SQIVND (reference sequence). The CDR3 has 16 residues. V was shortened by 4 bases and J by 8 bases, with 21 bases between the two germline ends. The CDR3 here is CASSNHGTGVFDEQFF. The CDR3, as DNA: TGTGCCAGTAGTAACCACGGAACGGGAGTTTTCGATGAGCAGTTCTTC. Full variable domain (outside the CDR3, taken from reference TRBV19 and TRBJ2-1): DGGITQSPKYLFRKEGQNVTLSCEQNLNHDAMYWYRQDPGQGLRLIYYSQIVNDFQKGDIAEGYSVSREKKESFPLTVTSAQKNPTAFYLCASSNHGTGVFDEQFFGPGTRLTVL.

This chain joins TRBV11-2 and TRBJ2-3, with TRBD1 matching over 7 bases. The CDR3 consists of 16 residues. Germline assignment: CDR1 SGHAT and CDR2 FQNNGV. With V trimmed by 1 base and J by 4 bases, 8 bases remained unmatched. The CDR3 DNA reads as TGTGCCAGCAGCTTAGCGTGGGGGACAGCCGCAGATACGCAGTATTTT. Translating gives CASSLAWGTAADTQYF.

This sequence joins TRBV4-1 and TRBJ2-7; 13 nucleotides line up with TRBD2. CDR1 and CDR2 from the germline V gene are MGHRA and YSYEKL. This CDR3 is 16 amino acids long. The junction had 7 bases not matched to a gene; V was cut back by 3 bases and J by 5 bases. Here the CDR3 DNA reads TGCGCCAGCAGCCATATACTAGCGGGAGGGCCCCACGAGCAGTACTTC. This gives the protein CASSHILAGGPHEQYF.

The DNA of the CDR3 is TGTGCCAGCAGTTACAACGGCGGGGCCAGGGAGCTGTTTTTT. Protein sequence: CASSYNGGARELFF. The chain joins TRBV6-5 to TRBJ2-2, with D possibly being TRBD2 (6 bases). V was cut by 2 bases and J by 9 bases, with 13 bases left in between. The CDR3 length is 14 residues. From germline, CDR1 is MNHEY and CDR2 SVGAGI.

The genes are TRBV5-1 and TRBJ1-1, with a weak D call TRBD1 (6 bases). Trimming removed 1 base at V and 10 bases at J, with 17 bases between. This CDR3 comprises 14 residues. CDR1 SGHRS and CDR2 YFSETQ come from the germline V gene. CDR3: CASSLKGEILGAFF. The CDR3 coding sequence is TGCGCCAGCAGCTTGAAGGGGGAAATCTTAGGAGCTTTCTTT.

The CDR3 DNA reads TGTGCCAGCAGTGAGGTCCTCCCAGACACCGGGGAGCTGTTTTTT. Its translation is CASSEVLPDTGELFF. The V gene is TRBV6-1, the J gene TRBJ2-2; no reliable D call. This CDR3 comprises 15 residues. The germline gives CDR1 MNHNS, CDR2 SASEGT. Deletions cut 3 bases from V and 3 bases from J, with 11 bases between.

In nucleotides, the CDR3 is TGTGCCAGCAACCCGGGGGGGCGAGACTATGGCTACACCTTC. Protein sequence: CASNPGGRDYGYTF. The chain recombines TRBV9 with TRBJ1-2; possibly TRBD1 for D (6 bases). CDR1 and CDR2 (germline): SGDLS, YYNGEE. The CDR3 has 14 amino acids. V shed 6 bases and J shed 3 bases, with 15 bases lying between them.

This clone was picked up a small number of times. The chain carries TRBV6-5 and TRBJ1-2; maybe TRBD1 (6 bases). V was shortened by 6 bases and J by 7 bases, with 12 bases between the two germline ends. This CDR3 spans 12 amino acids. The germline CDR1 and CDR2 sequences are MNHEY and SVGAGI. CDR3 bases: TGTGCCAGCAGAGGGGGAAGTGCTGGCTACACCTTC. Translating it yields CASRGGSAGYTF.

This CDR3 is CASSFQDRVGGYTF. DNA of the CDR3: TGCGCCAGCAGCTTCCAGGACAGGGTGGGTGGCTACACCTTC. J is TRBJ1-2 and V is TRBV4-1; 8 positions match TRBD1. The CDR3 length is 14 residues. Germline assignment: CDR1 MGHRA and CDR2 YSYEKL. V was pared by 5 bases and J by 7 bases, with 9 bases of the junction left unmatched.

This clone was counted a single time. The chain links TRBV5-4 to TRBJ1-1; D perhaps matches TRBD1 (5 bases). CDR1 is SGHNT, CDR2 YYREEE, per germline (reference sequence). The CDR3 loop spans 15 amino acids. Trimming removed 5 bases at V and 0 bases at J, with 14 bases between. The chain's CDR3 is CASRGGWGMNTEAFF. CDR3 coding DNA: TGTGCCAGCAGGGGGGGTTGGGGGATGAACACTGAAGCTTTCTTT.

V usage is TRBV18 and J usage is TRBJ2-7, with D perhaps matching TRBD2 (6 bases). Trimming left V 5 bases short and J 7 bases short, with 15 bases between. The CDR3 spans 13 residues. Germline CDR1 and CDR2: KGHSH and LQKENI. This CDR3 reads CASSTPTRGEQYF. CDR3 in DNA: TGTGCCAGCTCAACTCCGACTAGAGGGGAGCAGTACTTC.

The chain joins TRBV6-5 to TRBJ2-6; D perhaps matches TRBD2 (5 bases). Between the trimmed V and J ends, which lost 10 bases and 2 bases, there was a span of 12 bases. CDR3 length: 14 amino acids. Germline CDR1 and CDR2: MNHEY and SVGAGI. The CDR3 DNA follows: TGTGCCACCGGAGAGGGCGCTGGGGCCAACGTCCTGACTTTC. Its protein product is CATGEGAGANVLTF.

V is TRBV2 and J is TRBJ2-7, with a possible D match to TRBD1 (6 bases). The CDR3 is 12 amino acids. The germline gives CDR1 SNHLY, CDR2 FYNNEI. Trimming removed 8 bases from V and 6 bases from J, with 14 bases in between. The CDR3 loop reads CASCLGAFEQYF. CDR3 DNA: TGTGCCAGCTGCCTGGGGGCTTTCGAGCAGTACTTC.

Only one count was recorded for this clone. This rearrangement joins TRBV30 to TRBJ2-1; TRBD1 aligns across 7 bases. CDR1 is GTSNPN, CDR2 SVGIG, per germline (reference sequence). The CDR3 consists of 14 residues. The J segment lost 3 bases and the V segment lost 4 bases, leaving 6 bases of the junction unmatched. The CDR3 coding sequence is TGTGCCTGGATTCTTGACAGGGTCTACAATGAGCAGTTCTTC. Translating gives CAWILDRVYNEQFF.

This clone was detected a few times. The CDR3 loop reads CASGKAGGSNQPQHF. DNA for the CDR3: TGTGCTAGTGGGAAGGCGGGGGGAAGCAATCAGCCCCAGCATTTT. The J gene is TRBJ1-5, the V gene TRBV12-5; weak D call: TRBD1 (5 bases). The CDR3 covers 15 residues. Looked up from germline, CDR1 is LGHNT and CDR2 is FRNRAP. V dropped 6 bases and J dropped 1 base, with 13 bases sitting between them.

V gene TRBV14 combines with J gene TRBJ1-1; perhaps TRBD1 as D (6 bases). The CDR3 sequence is 16 residues long. Germline V gives CDR1 SGHDN, CDR2 FVKESK. Trimming took 3 bases from V and 3 from J, leaving 17 bases between them. The CDR3 coding sequence is TGTGCCAGCAGCCATGGAAGGGGGGGTTTCTACACTGAAGCTTTCTTT. This gives the protein CASSHGRGGFYTEAFF.

The chain employs TRBV29-1 and TRBJ2-5, with 7 bases lining up with TRBD1. Per the germline V gene, CDR1 is SQVTM and CDR2 is ANQGSEA. CDR3 length equals 14 residues. With V trimmed by 8 bases and J by 2 bases, 11 bases remained unmatched. Here the CDR3 DNA reads TGCAGCATTCGACAGGGATCCTCTCAAGAGACCCAGTACTTC. Its translation: CSIRQGSSQETQYF. Using reference TRBV29-1 and TRBJ2-5 for the parts outside the CDR3, the full variable domain is SAVISQKPSRDICQRGTSLTIQCQVDSQVTMMFWYRQQPGQSLTLIATANQGSEATYESGFVIDKFPISRPNLTFSTLTVSNMSPEDSSIYLCSIRQGSSQETQYFGPGTRLLVL.